These 9 T cell receptor beta chains were all obtained from the same sample, sequenced in a study of OX40 agonist ivuxolimab in advanced cancers. TCRdb's table, derived via immunoSEQ multiplex PCR, lists solely in-frame clones and lacks some. The sample includes some 25,000 clones, around 86% seen only once; the top ten take 35% to 50%. The sequences come from CD4+ or CD8+ T cells sorted from blood, collected in a trial of the OX40 agonist ivuxolimab. All receptors come from an adult with an advanced solid tumor such as melanoma, head and neck, liver or kidney cancer.

Comments on this clone: The junction and the germline gene differ at one end; a read error may be behind it. The V call is TRBV7-7, the J call TRBJ1-1, with TRBD1 as a possible D gene (5 bases). Germline values: CDR1 SSHAT, CDR2 FNYEAQ (reference sequence). This CDR3 spans 15 amino acids. CDR3 loop: CASSHTRERRTEAFF. Here the CDR3 DNA reads TGTGCTAGCAGCCACACCAGGGAAAGAAGGACTGAAGCTTTCTTT.

The chain is built from TRBV2 and TRBJ2-7; D might be TRBD1 (5 bases). CDR3 length: 13 residues. V was clipped by 3 bases and J by 4 bases, with 10 bases between them. Per the germline V gene, CDR1 is SNHLY and CDR2 is FYNNEI. The CDR3 nucleotides are TGTGCCAGCAGTGAGGTGACAGAGTACGAGCAGTACTTC. Translating it yields CASSEVTEYEQYF.

The chain couples TRBV27 to TRBJ1-1; D possibly corresponds to TRBD1 (5 bases). The V end lost 1 base, the J end lost 0 bases, and 9 bases lay between the germline ends. This CDR3 has 15 residues. Germline assignment: CDR1 MNHEY and CDR2 SMNVEV (reference sequence). The CDR3 DNA is TGTGCCAGCAGTTTATTTGGGACCATGAACACTGAAGCTTTCTTT. As protein: CASSLFGTMNTEAFF.

The chain has TRBV5-6 and TRBJ2-7; 7 bases line up with TRBD1. CDR1 and CDR2 (germline): SGHDT, YYEEEE. The CDR3 has 14 residues. The trim removed 0 bases at V and 0 bases at J, leaving 0 bases unmatched. CDR3 in amino acids: CASSLGQGSYEQYF. The CDR3 coding sequence is TGTGCCAGCAGCTTGGGACAGGGCTCCTACGAGCAGTACTTC.

This clone occurred a few times. The chain joins TRBV9 to TRBJ1-6; no firm D call. CDR3 length: 13 residues. Germline CDR1 and CDR2: SGDLS and YYNGEE. The ends were cut back, 5 bases at V and 7 bases at J, with 10 bases in the middle. In nucleotides, the CDR3 is TGTGCCAGCAGTGCCGGGTCCAATTCACCCCTCCACTTT. The encoded protein is CASSAGSNSPLHF. Based on the CDR3 plus reference TRBV9 and TRBJ1-6, the full variable domain is DSGVTQTPKHLITATGQRVTLRCSPRSGDLSVYWYQQSLDQGLQFLIQYYNGEERAKGNILERFSAQQFPDLHSELNLSSLELGDSALYFCASSAGSNSPLHFGNGTRLTVT.

This clone came up a few times. The chain is built from TRBV7-9 and TRBJ2-5, with D possibly being TRBD2 (6 bases). The germline gives CDR1 SEHNR, CDR2 FQNEAQ (reference sequence). This CDR3 spans 13 amino acids. V dropped 1 base and J dropped 7 bases, with 10 bases sitting between them. The CDR3: CASSLGGAGTQYF. CDR3 nucleotides: TGTGCCAGCAGCTTAGGCGGAGCGGGGACCCAGTACTTC. Full variable domain (missing parts from reference TRBV7-9 and TRBJ2-5): DTGVSQNPRHKITKRGQNVTFRCDPISEHNRLYWYRQTLGQGPEFLTYFQNEAQLEKSRLLSDRFSAERPKGSFSTLEIQRTEQGDSAMYLCASSLGGAGTQYFGPGTRLLVL.

The gene calls are TRBV19 and TRBJ2-2, with D possibly being TRBD1 (6 bases). Germline CDR1 is LNHDA and CDR2 is SQIVND (reference sequence). This CDR3 is built from 14 residues. Trimming cost V 7 bases and J 1 base, with 10 bases left between them. The CDR3: CASTRDKNTGELFF. The CDR3 bases are TGTGCCAGTACCCGGGACAAGAACACCGGGGAGCTGTTTTTT.

V usage is TRBV27 and J usage is TRBJ2-5; no reliable D call. The ends were cut back, 2 bases at V and 2 bases at J, with 12 bases in the middle. Germline CDR1 MNHEY, CDR2 SMNVEV (reference sequence). This CDR3 has 15 residues. The CDR3 DNA is TGTGCCAGCAGTTTAATCTTTGGTTCTCAAGAGACCCAGTACTTC. It translates to CASSLIFGSQETQYF.

The rearrangement uses TRBV6-1 and TRBJ2-5; 10 bases match TRBD2. Per the germline V gene, CDR1 is MNHNS and CDR2 is SASEGT. V lost 6 bases, J lost 5 bases, and 3 bases stayed unmatched. This CDR3 spans 13 amino acids. For the CDR3, the DNA is TGTGCCAGCAGAGCTAGCGGGAGTGAGACCCAGTACTTC. Protein product: CASRASGSETQYF.